This T cell receptor (beta chain) was profiled in a study of blood T cell repertoires in COVID-19. Turning to the study itself: Sites across the United States, Italy and Spain contributed samples from acute and convalescent COVID-19. PBMCs, B-cell-depleted T cells, or T cells were the source of the cDNA or gDNA that made up the material.

Original data processing: Reference gene primer amplification in the assay estimated nucleated cell counts. Data came from immunoSEQ multiplex PCR; TCRdb stores just in-frame clones and leaves some out. For V, J and clone size, that table is used; D and trimming come from the DNA. This table has some 250,000 clones, more than 65% appearing once. The CDR3 extends over 16 amino acids. Germline CDR1 reads SGHRS; CDR2 reads YFSETQ. After removal of 0 bases from V and 5 bases from J, the junction contained 8 bases not matched to a gene. Material: peripheral blood. The receptor comes from a woman of 80 years or more with acute or convalescent COVID-19. The chain has TRBV5-1 and TRBJ1-3; 7 bases map to TRBD1. DNA for the CDR3: TGCGCCAGCAGCTTGGGAATCCGGGACAGCCGAAACACCATATATTTT. It encodes CASSLGIRDSRNTIYF.